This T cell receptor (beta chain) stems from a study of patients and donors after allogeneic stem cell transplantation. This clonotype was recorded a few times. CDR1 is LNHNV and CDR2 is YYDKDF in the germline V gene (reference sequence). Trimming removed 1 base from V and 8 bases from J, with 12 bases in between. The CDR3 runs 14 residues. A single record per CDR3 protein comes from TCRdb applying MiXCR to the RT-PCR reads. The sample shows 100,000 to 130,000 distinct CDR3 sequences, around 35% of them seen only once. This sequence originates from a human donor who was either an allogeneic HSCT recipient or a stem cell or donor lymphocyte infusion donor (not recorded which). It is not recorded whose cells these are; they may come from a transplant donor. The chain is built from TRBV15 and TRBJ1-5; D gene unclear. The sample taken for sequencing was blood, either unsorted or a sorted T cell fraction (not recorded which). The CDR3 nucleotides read TGTGCCACCAGCAGAGGCTTTTTAGGAAAGCCCCAGCATTTT. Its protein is CATSRGFLGKPQHF.